The 19 T cell receptor beta chains in this list originate from one sample, sequenced in a study of breast tumors, draining lymph nodes, adjacent tissues. Each CDR3 protein gets one entry after TCRdb re-called the multiplex PCR reads with MiXCR. The data contain tens of thousands of distinct CDR3 sequences, approximately 63% of them singletons. The sequenced sample consisted of tumor-adjacent breast tissue. The receptors here all came from a female donor with breast cancer. Some clones in this sample may be carry-over from other donors' samples.

Only one count was recorded for this clonotype. The chain combines TRBV15 with TRBJ2-7; a weak D match, TRBD1 (6 bases). The CDR3 runs 18 residues. Germline CDR1 LNHNV, CDR2 YYDKDF (reference sequence). V was pared by 0 bases and J by 6 bases, with 24 bases between. CDR3 nucleotide sequence: TGTGCCACCAGCAGAGATGGGAGCCCCTCGTTGACAGGCGGCGAGCAGTACTTC. Amino acids: CATSRDGSPSLTGGEQYF.

This clonotype has ten or more counts. V usage is TRBV15 and J usage is TRBJ2-1; D is unresolved. V was trimmed by 2 bases and J by 2 bases, leaving 7 bases between them. This CDR3 region has 14 residues. CDR1 and CDR2 from the germline V gene are LNHNV and YYDKDF (reference sequence). In DNA form, the CDR3 reads TGTGCCACCAGCAGACGCGGAACCTACAATGAGCAGTTCTTC. Its protein product is CATSRRGTYNEQFF.

J is TRBJ1-5 and V is TRBV28; 8 bases are shared with TRBD1. Germline CDR1 is MDHEN and CDR2 is SYDVKM. The CDR3 runs 19 residues. J lost 5 bases, V lost 1 base, and 16 bases had no gene match. Here the CDR3 DNA reads TGTGCCAGCAGTTTATTCCCCTCCCCCGGACAGGGCTCTGATCAGCCCCAGCATTTT. It codes for CASSLFPSPGQGSDQPQHF.

Judged by abundance, this clonotype is medium-sized. The genes are TRBV4-1 and TRBJ1-3, with D unclear. Germline V gives CDR1 MGHRA, CDR2 YSYEKL. The CDR3 loop spans 13 amino acids. V dropped 2 bases and J dropped 3 bases, with 5 bases sitting between them. Here the CDR3 reads CASSQLDGNTIYF. In DNA form, the CDR3 reads TGCGCCAGCAGCCAACTGGATGGAAACACCATATATTTT.

J is TRBJ2-1 and V is TRBV20-1, with 8 bases identical to TRBD1. Germline CDR1 is DFQATT and CDR2 is SNEGSKA (reference sequence). The CDR3 contains 14 residues. V was pared by 6 bases and J by 3 bases, with 7 bases of the junction left unmatched. CDR3 region: CSASRGRGYNEQFF. The CDR3 bases are TGCAGTGCCTCCAGGGGGCGGGGCTACAATGAGCAGTTCTTC.

The genes are TRBV10-3 and TRBJ2-1; D uncertain. The germline V gene has CDR1 ENHRY and CDR2 SYGVKD. The V gene lost 2 bases and the J gene lost 6 bases, with 5 bases spanning the gap. The CDR3 runs to 12 residues. CDR3 nucleotides: TGTGCCATCAGTGAGGACCGCAATGAGCAGTTCTTC. Its translation: CAISEDRNEQFF.

The chain recombines TRBV12-3 or TRBV12-4 with TRBJ2-5; no clear D gene. The V end was cut by 0 bases, the J end by 4 bases, with 6 bases between. CDR3 length: 13 residues. CDR3 sequence: CASSLAGIETQYF. The DNA of the CDR3 is TGTGCCAGCAGTTTAGCGGGAATAGAGACCCAGTACTTC.

V is TRBV2 and J is TRBJ2-1, with TRBD2 matching over 8 bases. The CDR3 extends over 15 amino acids. Germline CDR1 and CDR2: SNHLY and FYNNEI. Trimming took 6 bases from V and 12 from J; bases not matched to a gene: 16. CDR3 region: CASSPSGSGISVQFF. DNA of the CDR3: TGTGCCAGCAGCCCGTCGGGTAGCGGGATAAGTGTGCAGTTCTTC.

V usage is TRBV11-2 and J usage is TRBJ2-7, with no clear D. V lost 3 bases and J 0 bases, leaving 12 bases between the germline ends. Germline V gives CDR1 SGHAT, CDR2 FQNNGV. CDR3 length: 15 amino acids. CDR3: CASSFQPGSSYEQYF. The CDR3 DNA reads as TGTGCCAGCAGCTTCCAACCAGGTTCCTCCTACGAGCAGTACTTC.

The CDR3 DNA sequence: TGCAGCGCAATGCCTGGACAGGGAAAGAATGAGCAGTTCTTC. Amino acids: CSAMPGQGKNEQFF. The chain recombines TRBV29-1 with TRBJ2-1; the match to TRBD1 covers 8 bases. The CDR3 is 14 amino acids. In germline, CDR1 is SQVTM, CDR2 ANQGSEA. Trimming cost V 7 bases and J 7 bases; bases outside gene matches: 12.

This chain's CDR3 is CASSYSTGFGSPLHF. The CDR3 DNA sequence: TGTGCCAGCAGTTACTCAACAGGGTTTGGATCACCCCTCCACTTT. The J gene is TRBJ1-6, the V gene TRBV6-6; TRBD1 might be the D (6 bases). The CDR3 spans 15 residues. CDR1 and CDR2 from the germline V gene are MNHNY and SVGAGI (reference sequence). The ends were cut back, 0 bases at V and 10 bases at J, with 13 bases in the middle.

This clonotype was seen repeatedly, ten times or more. J is TRBJ2-1 and V is TRBV24-1; TRBD1 might be the D (6 bases). Germline-derived CDR1 and CDR2 are KGHDR and SFDVKD. This CDR3 has 17 residues. V was pared by 2 bases and J by 5 bases, with 18 bases between. CDR3 loop: CATSDSSGGQLHNEQFF. The CDR3 DNA reads TGTGCCACCAGTGATTCGTCTGGGGGCCAGCTCCACAATGAGCAGTTCTTC.

The rearrangement links TRBV20-1 to TRBJ2-7; 13 nucleotides match TRBD2. The CDR3 consists of 15 residues. V lost 3 bases, J lost 4 bases, and 6 bases stayed unmatched. CDR1 is DFQATT, CDR2 SNEGSKA, per germline (reference sequence). For the CDR3, the DNA is TGCAGTGCTAGTCTCAGGACTAGCGGGAGTTACGAGCAGTACTTC. Its translation: CSASLRTSGSYEQYF.

Judged by abundance, this clonotype is large (0.1 to 1%). The J gene is TRBJ2-7, the V gene TRBV2; D is undetermined. The CDR3 runs to 15 residues. The germline CDR1 and CDR2 sequences are SNHLY and FYNNEI. Trimming cost V 4 bases and J 3 bases, with 16 bases left between them. The CDR3 loop reads CASSGGTVNVYEQYF. In DNA, the CDR3 is TGTGCCAGCAGTGGGGGAACTGTAAATGTCTACGAGCAGTACTTC.

This chain joins TRBV9 and TRBJ2-7, with 12 bases that match TRBD2. Looked up from germline, CDR1 is SGDLS and CDR2 is YYNGEE. The CDR3 is 15 residues long. The junction had 7 bases not matched to a gene; V was cut back by 4 bases and J by 5 bases. CDR3 in amino acids: CASSLRLAGADEQYF. The CDR3 coding sequence is TGTGCCAGCAGCTTGAGACTAGCGGGAGCGGACGAGCAGTACTTC.

The gene calls are TRBV3-1 and TRBJ2-7; possibly TRBD1 for D (5 bases). V lost 2 bases, J lost 3 bases, and 14 bases lay in between. The CDR3 loop spans 15 amino acids. Germline values: CDR1 LGHDT, CDR2 YNNKEL (reference sequence). The CDR3: CASSQKGTGFYEQYF. CDR3 in DNA: TGTGCCAGCAGCCAAAAAGGAACAGGATTCTACGAGCAGTACTTC.

The chain links TRBV5-4 to TRBJ2-1; the D gene is possibly TRBD2 (5 bases). In germline, CDR1 is SGHNT, CDR2 YYREEE (reference sequence). The CDR3 consists of 14 residues. Deletions cut 4 bases from V and 12 bases from J, with 20 bases between. The CDR3 nucleotides are TGTGCCAGCAGCACCCGGGCCCAACTTGCGGGGCAGTTCTTC. Protein sequence: CASSTRAQLAGQFF.

This clonotype has more than one count but fewer than ten. The J gene is TRBJ2-1, the V gene TRBV2; the match to TRBD2 covers 13 bases. The CDR3 consists of 16 residues. The ends lost 5 bases at V and 0 bases at J; junction bases unmatched: 1. Germline V gives CDR1 SNHLY, CDR2 FYNNEI. CDR3: CASSWTSGSSYNEQFF. The CDR3 DNA is TGTGCCAGCAGTTGGACTAGCGGGAGCTCCTACAATGAGCAGTTCTTC.

By proportion, this clonotype is medium-sized. The rearrangement links TRBV20-1 to TRBJ1-2, with 7 bases identical to TRBD1. The V gene's germline CDR1 is DFQATT and CDR2 SNEGSKA (reference sequence). With 6 bases clipped from V and 5 bases from J, the junction kept 12 bases outside the gene matches. The CDR3 has 14 residues. In DNA, the CDR3 is TGCAGTGCCAGAAACCGGGACAGCCTTTATGGCTACACCTTC. Translation gives CSARNRDSLYGYTF.